The sequence of this TCR beta chain was determined in a study of regulatory T cells in long-lasting Graves disease. This clonotype was detected ten times or more. Arm-PCR of CDR3 regions and iRepertoire HTBI primers were the basis on which TCR beta libraries were built. TCRdb re-called the multiplex PCR reads with MiXCR, one entry per CDR3 protein. The profile covers over 500,000 distinct CDR3 sequences, with roughly 15% appearing a single time and around a sixth taken by the ten largest. CDR3 length: 15 residues. Per the germline V gene, CDR1 is MNHEY and CDR2 is SVGEGT. V lost 5 bases to trimming and J lost 3 bases, with 17 bases between them. Time point specified: newly diagnosed GD, antithyroid drugs for less than 3 months. Isolated PBMC RNA provided the starting material for the TCR library. Criteria from the American Thyroid Association guidelines were applied to diagnose Graves' disease. The sample was also reused in another study, on T cells in Graves' hyperthyroidism and ophthalmopathy.

This receptor was identified in a woman aged 30 to 39 with Graves disease. The chain couples TRBV6-2 or TRBV6-3 to TRBJ2-7; a weak D match, TRBD1 (5 bases). The sample here was peripheral blood mononuclear cells (PBMCs), taken at new diagnosis, from a patient treated with antithyroid drugs. Written as DNA, the CDR3 is TGTGCCAGCAGTCCCCGTCAGGGCGAACTCTACGAGCAGTACTTC. Translation gives CASSPRQGELYEQYF.